This TCR beta chain was captured in a study of blood T cell repertoires in COVID-19. Study context: The cDNA or gDNA used as material had been derived from T cells, B-cell-depleted T cells, or PBMCs.

Produced via immunoSEQ multiplex PCR; TCRdb's table is partial and in-frame only. The sample records around 300,000 clones, around 92% being singletons. Germline lookup yields CDR1 MNHEY and CDR2 SVGAGI. CDR3 size: 14 residues. V was pared by 7 bases and J by 6 bases, with 15 bases between. Individuals drawn from some 25 US areas were about 18 to 95 years old. Each participant's cohort was designated according to participant-reported clinical history. Either two negative PCRs, clearance, or symptom resolution qualified Cohort 3 donors as recovered. Sequencing used PBMCs or T cells enriched from blood (not recorded which). The TCR comes from a woman in her 30s who had recovered from COVID-19. The rearrangement links TRBV6-5 to TRBJ2-2, with unresolved D. Written as DNA, the CDR3 is TGTGCCAGCATTCAGGCATCCAAACCCGGGGAGCTGTTTTTT. Its protein is CASIQASKPGELFF.